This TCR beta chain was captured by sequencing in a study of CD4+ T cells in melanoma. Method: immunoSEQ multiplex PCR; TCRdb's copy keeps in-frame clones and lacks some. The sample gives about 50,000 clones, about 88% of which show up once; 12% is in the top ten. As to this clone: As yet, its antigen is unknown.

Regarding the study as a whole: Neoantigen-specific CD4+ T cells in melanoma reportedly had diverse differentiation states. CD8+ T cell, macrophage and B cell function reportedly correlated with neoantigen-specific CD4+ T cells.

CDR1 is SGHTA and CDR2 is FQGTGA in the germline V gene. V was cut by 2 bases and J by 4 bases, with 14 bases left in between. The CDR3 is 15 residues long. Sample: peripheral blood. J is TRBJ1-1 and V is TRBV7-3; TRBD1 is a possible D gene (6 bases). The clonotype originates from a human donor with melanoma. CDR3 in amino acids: CASSLSGGFGTEAFF. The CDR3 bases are TGTGCCAGCAGCTTATCGGGGGGCTTCGGCACTGAAGCTTTCTTT. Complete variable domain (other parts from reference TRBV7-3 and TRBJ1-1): GAGVSQTPSNKVTEKGKYVELRCDPISGHTALYWYRQSLGQGPEFLIYFQGTGAADDSGLPNDRFFAVRPEGSVSTLKIQRTERGDSAVYLCASSLSGGFGTEAFFGQGTRLTVV.